This T cell receptor (beta chain) was captured in a study of graft-versus-host responses after intestinal transplantation. Study-wide background: Recipients obtained multivisceral, liver-intestinal, or isolated intestinal transplants.

Sequenced by immunoSEQ multiplex PCR; TCRdb stores in-frame clones only, minus some. The sample lists about 40,000 clones; about 90% were seen once. Study findings and constraints: Peak levels of circulating GvH clones tracked with early post-transplant HvG declines.

This clone has only one observation. Its antigen remains unidentified. CDR1 MGHRA and CDR2 YSYEKL come from the germline V gene. Trimming cost V 8 bases and J 6 bases, with 19 bases left between them. The CDR3 spans 14 residues. The sample here was PBMCs, taken 300 to 320 days after intestinal transplant. This receptor was obtained from a human patient who received an intestinal transplant, so some T cells may come from the graft donor. This chain connects TRBV4-1 to TRBJ1-2; tentatively, D is TRBD1 (6 bases). The CDR3 nucleotides are TGCGCCAGCGGTCTGGTAGGGGGGCAAAATGGCTACACCTTC. Its protein is CASGLVGGQNGYTF.